The T cell receptor (beta chain) under discussion was sequenced for a study of Graves' ophthalmopathy and Graves' hyperthyroidism. Transcripts of RNA were the source for amplifying TCR beta CDR3 regions. RT-PCR with HTBI primers came first, then second-round multiplex PCR. MiXCR, applied by TCRdb to the multiplex PCR reads, yields one record per CDR3 protein. This table has more than 550,000 distinct CDR3 sequences, roughly 41% appearing once. What supplied the PBMCs was approximately 10 ml of fresh peripheral blood. V dropped 10 bases and J dropped 3 bases, with 19 bases sitting between them. The CDR3 runs 15 residues. CDR1 is SNHLY and CDR2 is FYNNEI in the germline V gene. In regard to this clonotype: Its antigen is undetermined.

Whole-study results and caveats: This model predicted ophthalmopathy progression (sensitivity approximately 68%, specificity roughly 72%). In separating ophthalmopathy from stable hyperthyroidism, a 13-signature model achieved roughly 90% sensitivity and around 80% specificity.

Sequencing was carried out using peripheral blood. This clonotype originated in an adult man with Graves' ophthalmopathy. This rearrangement joins TRBV2 to TRBJ1-5; possibly TRBD1 for D (6 bases). CDR3 nucleotide sequence: TGTGCCACCACTCCCCAACAGGGATACAATCAGCCCCAGCATTTT. As protein: CATTPQQGYNQPQHF.